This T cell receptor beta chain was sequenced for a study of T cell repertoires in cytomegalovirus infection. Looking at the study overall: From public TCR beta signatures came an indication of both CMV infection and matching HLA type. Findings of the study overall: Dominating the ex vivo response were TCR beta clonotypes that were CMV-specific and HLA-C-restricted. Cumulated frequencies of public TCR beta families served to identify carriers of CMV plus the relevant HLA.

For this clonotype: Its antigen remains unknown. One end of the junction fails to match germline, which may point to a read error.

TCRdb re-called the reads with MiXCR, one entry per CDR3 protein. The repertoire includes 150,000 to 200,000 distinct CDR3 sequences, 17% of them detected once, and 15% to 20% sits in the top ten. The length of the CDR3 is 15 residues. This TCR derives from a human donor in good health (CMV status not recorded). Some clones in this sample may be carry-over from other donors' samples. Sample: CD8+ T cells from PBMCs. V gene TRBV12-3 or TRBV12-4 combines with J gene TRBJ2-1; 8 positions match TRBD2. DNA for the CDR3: TGTACCAGCAGCTCTAAAGCGGGGGTCTACAATGAGCAGTTCTTC. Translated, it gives CTSSSKAGVYNEQFF.